This T cell receptor (beta chain) is drawn from a study of blood T cell repertoires in COVID-19. Cohort placement rested on clinical history that participants reported themselves. Either two negative PCRs, clearance, or symptom resolution qualified Cohort 3 donors as recovered. Germline lookup yields CDR1 SGHRS and CDR2 YFSETQ. V was clipped by 2 bases and J by 1 base, with 11 bases between them. There are 15 residues in the CDR3. In the study's own analysis: Cell counts per sample came from amplifying reference gene primers. The assay was immunoSEQ multiplex PCR, and TCRdb's table has in-frame clones only and misses some. V, J and clone size reflect that table, while D and trimming were determined from the DNA. The sample holds about 380,000 clones, 88% seen once.

The TCR comes from a woman younger than 30 who had recovered from COVID-19. The sample was PBMCs or T cells enriched from blood (not recorded which). This rearrangement joins TRBV5-1 to TRBJ2-3; possible D gene TRBD2, 6 bases. The CDR3 is CASSFVSGGTDTQYF. CDR3 bases: TGCGCCAGCAGCTTCGTCTCGGGGGGCACAGATACGCAGTATTTT.